These 22 T cell receptor beta chains originate from one sample sequenced in a study of regulatory T cells in long-lasting Graves disease. Both iRepertoire HTBI primers and Arm-PCR of CDR3 regions were used to build the TCR beta libraries. TCRdb processed the multiplex PCR reads anew with MiXCR; each CDR3 protein has one entry. The table shows 400,000 to 450,000 distinct CDR3 sequences, with about a sixth occurring only once. Time point meaning: newly diagnosed GD, antithyroid drugs for less than 3 months. Extracted PBMC RNA gave rise to the TCR library. The sample was also reused in another study, on T cells in Graves' hyperthyroidism and ophthalmopathy.

The sample here was peripheral blood mononuclear cells (PBMCs), taken at new diagnosis, from a patient treated with antithyroid drugs. Receptor source: a woman in her twenties or thirties with Graves disease.

This clonotype came up many times. The chain is built from TRBV4-1 and TRBJ2-3, with 10 bases identical to TRBD2. V trimming: 0 bases; J trimming: 2 bases; junction bases outside the gene matches: 2. The CDR3 runs to 16 residues. The germline gives CDR1 MGHRA, CDR2 YSYEKL. CDR3 in amino acids: CASSQETSGYTDTQYF. The CDR3 DNA reads TGCGCCAGCAGCCAAGAGACTAGCGGGTACACAGATACGCAGTATTTT.

This clonotype was counted many times. CDR3 in DNA: TGCAGTGCTAGTATGATCTACCGGGTGTACAATGAGCAGTTCTTC. Translation: CSASMIYRVYNEQFF. The rearrangement uses TRBV20-1 and TRBJ2-1; no firm D call. The CDR3 runs to 15 residues. Germline V gene data show CDR1 as DFQATT and CDR2 as SNEGSKA (reference sequence). V lost 3 bases, J lost 4 bases, and 16 bases lay in between.

This clonotype was detected many times. This sequence joins TRBV30 and TRBJ1-1; perhaps TRBD1 as D (5 bases). The CDR3 is made up of 13 amino acids. Germline loops: CDR1 GTSNPN, CDR2 SVGIG (reference sequence). V was pared by 4 bases and J by 0 bases, with 9 bases between. For the CDR3, the DNA is TGTGCCTGGAATCGGGGGGTGAACACTGAAGCTTTCTTT. Translating gives CAWNRGVNTEAFF.

This clonotype was seen at least ten times. The rearrangement joins TRBV20-1 to TRBJ1-6; D is possibly TRBD1 (6 bases). Germline CDR1 is DFQATT and CDR2 is SNEGSKA (reference sequence). The CDR3 has 14 residues. The V end lost 6 bases, the J end lost 5 bases, and 14 bases lay between the germline ends. The CDR3 reads CSAITGIDNSPLHF. The CDR3, as DNA: TGCAGTGCCATCACAGGGATCGATAATTCACCCCTCCACTTT.

A few counts support this clonotype. This CDR3 reads CATSDLTGFELFF. CDR3 in DNA: TGTGCCACCAGTGATCTTACAGGGTTTGAACTGTTCTTC. This chain joins TRBV24-1 and TRBJ2-1, with D perhaps matching TRBD1 (6 bases). Trimming left V 3 bases short and J 15 bases short, with 17 bases between. CDR1 is KGHDR, CDR2 SFDVKD, per germline. This CDR3 spans 13 amino acids.

The table lists this clonotype with many counts. The V gene is TRBV11-2, the J gene TRBJ2-7; 8 bases map to TRBD1. The CDR3 covers 15 residues. With V trimmed by 3 bases and J by 0 bases, 4 bases remained unmatched. The germline gives CDR1 SGHAT, CDR2 FQNNGV. CDR3 region: CASSFRTGSSYEQYF. The CDR3 DNA reads TGTGCCAGCAGCTTTAGGACAGGGAGCTCCTACGAGCAGTACTTC.

This clonotype has a count of ten or more. This chain's CDR3 is CASSRGQGGGNEQFF. CDR3 nucleotides: TGTGCCAGCTCACGTGGACAGGGAGGGGGCAATGAGCAGTTCTTC. This chain connects TRBV18 to TRBJ2-1, with a weak D call TRBD1 (8 bases). This CDR3 is 15 amino acids long. Germline V gene lookup returns CDR1 KGHSH and CDR2 LQKENI. V lost 4 bases to trimming and J lost 6 bases, with 16 bases between them.

This clonotype was seen at least ten times. The chain uses TRBV2 and TRBJ2-1, with 10 bases aligning to TRBD2. Losses at the gene ends were 9 bases for V and 7 bases for J; bases not matched to a gene: 9. The CDR3 consists of 14 residues. Germline V lookup: CDR1 SNHLY, CDR2 FYNNEI. The CDR3 protein is CASPQAGGVNEQFF. CDR3 DNA sequence: TGTGCCAGTCCTCAAGCGGGAGGGGTAAATGAGCAGTTCTTC.

Details on this clonotype: This probably arose from a read error, given a far larger clone one base away. The rearrangement links TRBV11-2 to TRBJ2-1; TRBD1 might be the D (5 bases). Germline-derived CDR1 and CDR2 are SGHAT and FQNNGV. The CDR3 consists of 12 residues. The V gene lost 6 bases and the J gene lost 10 bases, with 13 bases spanning the gap. CDR3 DNA sequence: TGTGCCAGCAGAACGACAGTTTACGAGCAGTTCTTC. As protein: CASRTTVYEQFF.

Turning to this clonotype: An end of the junction does not agree with germline; a read error may underlie this. The chain uses TRBV12-3 or TRBV12-4 and TRBJ1-2; 9 nucleotides match TRBD1. CDR3 length: 12 residues. CDR3 coding DNA: TGTGCCAGCGGAGGACAGGGGTTTGGCTGCACCTTC. This codes for CASGGQGFGCTF.

This clonotype was recorded a few times. The V call is TRBV10-1, the J call TRBJ2-1; 7 bases align to TRBD1. The CDR3 spans 15 residues. The V gene end was trimmed by 1 base and the J gene end by 3 bases; junction bases not matched to a gene: 3. From germline, CDR1 is WNHNN and CDR2 SYGVQD (reference sequence). This CDR3 is CASSEYRGLYNEQFF. The DNA for the CDR3 is TGCGCCAGCAGTGAGTACAGGGGCCTCTACAATGAGCAGTTCTTC.

With regard to this clonotype: This may arise from a read error, as a much more abundant clone is one base away. The chain has TRBV15 and TRBJ2-7; D unresolved. Germline assignment: CDR1 LNHNV and CDR2 YYDKDF (reference sequence). Trimming took off 2 bases at V and 7 bases at J, with 21 bases between the two ends. This CDR3 has 16 residues. The DNA for the CDR3 is TGTGCCACCAGCAGACCCACGTTAGGCTCCTACAATGAGCAGTACTTC. Encoded protein: CATSRPTLGSYNEQYF.

The sample holds many counts of this clonotype. The chain employs TRBV10-3 and TRBJ2-3; D is undetermined. Trimming removed 0 bases from V and 1 base from J, with 5 bases in between. Germline V CDR1 and CDR2: ENHRY, SYGVKD. This CDR3 has 14 residues. CDR3 coding DNA: TGTGCCATCAGTGAGTCCTCGGGCACAGATACGCAGTATTTT. Its translation: CAISESSGTDTQYF.

This clonotype was found many times. This rearrangement joins TRBV5-1 to TRBJ1-1; no definite D call. Germline CDR1 and CDR2: SGHRS and YFSETQ. Trimming left V 0 bases short and J 0 bases short, with 9 bases between. This CDR3 is built from 15 residues. The chain's CDR3 is CASSLGLLMNTEAFF. Here the CDR3 DNA reads TGCGCCAGCAGCTTGGGCCTCCTTATGAACACTGAAGCTTTCTTT.

The table lists this clonotype with many counts. V and J are TRBV18 and TRBJ2-3; a possible D gene is TRBD2 (5 bases). V was pared by 6 bases and J by 2 bases, with 15 bases between. CDR1 and CDR2 from the germline V gene are KGHSH and LQKENI. This CDR3 contains 15 residues. The CDR3 loop reads CASSLLPGSTDTQYF. The CDR3, as DNA: TGTGCCAGCTCCCTCCTACCGGGATCCACAGATACGCAGTATTTT.

This clonotype has ten or more counts. This chain uses TRBV28 with TRBJ2-1; TRBD2 aligns across 8 bases. The trim removed 6 bases at V and 5 bases at J, leaving 9 bases unmatched. Germline V gives CDR1 MDHEN, CDR2 SYDVKM. The CDR3 is 15 residues long. The CDR3 nucleotides are TGTGCCAGCAGGAAAACTAGCGGATATCACAATGAGCAGTTCTTC. Its protein is CASRKTSGYHNEQFF.

This clonotype has at least ten counts. J is TRBJ2-1 and V is TRBV20-1; the match to TRBD2 covers 12 bases. The CDR3 extends over 15 amino acids. The J segment lost 7 bases and the V segment lost 5 bases, leaving 9 bases of the junction unmatched. The germline V gene has CDR1 DFQATT and CDR2 SNEGSKA (reference sequence). CDR3 in amino acids: CSAFLGLAGVNEQFF. The CDR3 nucleotides read TGCAGTGCTTTTTTGGGACTAGCGGGCGTAAATGAGCAGTTCTTC.

The V gene is TRBV20-1, the J gene TRBJ2-2; TRBD2 matches at 10 bases. The CDR3 sequence is 17 residues long. V lost 1 base, J lost 2 bases, and 7 bases stayed unmatched. The germline CDR1 and CDR2 sequences are DFQATT and SNEGSKA (reference sequence). The CDR3 loop reads CSARVSSSGSNTGELFF. In nucleotides, the CDR3 is TGCAGTGCTAGAGTTTCTTCTAGCGGGAGTAACACCGGGGAGCTGTTTTTT.

In its sample, this clonotype was seen many times. J is TRBJ2-3 and V is TRBV18; D call uncertain. Germline CDR1 KGHSH, CDR2 LQKENI. The CDR3 extends over 17 amino acids. Trimming removed 3 bases from V and 2 bases from J, with 18 bases in between. The CDR3 sequence is CASSPPDPRSATDTQYF. In DNA, the CDR3 is TGTGCCAGCTCACCCCCCGACCCCCGGAGCGCCACAGATACGCAGTATTTT.

This clonotype was found a few times. CDR3: CASTPAAGTNTGELFF. CDR3 DNA: TGTGCCAGCACCCCTGCGGCGGGGACGAACACCGGGGAGCTGTTTTTT. V is TRBV5-5 and J is TRBJ2-2; possibly TRBD2 for D (6 bases). CDR1 is SGHKS, CDR2 YYEKEE, per germline (reference sequence). This CDR3 has 16 residues. V was shortened by 6 bases and J by 0 bases, with 15 bases between the two germline ends.

The CDR3 reads CASSLAGAAYTF. The DNA of the CDR3 is TGTGCCAGCAGCTTAGCGGGGGCAGCCTACACCTTC. The chain uses TRBV7-2 and TRBJ1-2, with D possibly TRBD1 on 6 matching bases. Germline V gene sequence: CDR1 SGHTA, CDR2 FQGNSA. This CDR3 region has 12 residues. Trimming stripped 0 bases from V and 10 bases from J, with 9 bases between.

The table lists this clonotype with many counts. The rearrangement joins TRBV2 to TRBJ1-4, with D possibly matching TRBD1 (5 bases). This CDR3 has 16 residues. The V end was cut by 7 bases, the J end by 7 bases, with 22 bases between. Germline-derived CDR1 and CDR2 are SNHLY and FYNNEI. The CDR3 nucleotides are TGTGCCAGCATGGGACGGTCACAGGAGGCTTCTGAAAAACTGTTTTTT. Translating it yields CASMGRSQEASEKLFF.